These T cell receptor beta chains were read from a single sample in a study of cytotoxic CD8 clonotypes in ibrutinib-treated CLL. Generated by immunoSEQ multiplex PCR, the TCRdb table keeps only in-frame clones and is missing some. The sample carries about 44,000 clones, less than 70% recorded once. The sample here was PBMCs, taken after 12 months of ibrutinib treatment. These receptors came from a human donor with chronic lymphocytic leukemia. CDR3s include the opening cysteine and the closing phenylalanine or tryptophan. D genes are given only for firm matches. The size entry is marked missing in some rows and otherwise reads once, few, many or a size class.

DNA | CDR3 | J | D | size | V
TGTGCCAGCAGCTCCGGACTAGCGGGGGGGCTAGATACGCAGTATTTT | CASSSGLAGGLDTQYF | TRBJ2-3 | TRBD2 | NA | TRBV7-9
TGCGCCAGCAGCCAAGGGTTTGCCTACAACGTCTACGAGCAGTACTTC | CASSQGFAYNVYEQYF | TRBJ2-7 | NA | few | TRBV4-1
TGCTCCTTTTTCTACAATGAGCAGTTCTTC | CSFFYNEQFF | TRBJ2-1 | NA | once | TRBV20-1
TGTGCCAGCAGTTCGCCTACGGGATCGAACACCGGGGAGCTGTTTTTT | CASSSPTGSNTGELFF | TRBJ2-2 | NA | few | TRBV6-5
TGTGCCAGCAGCTTAGACAGGACGGGAAAGAACACTGAAGCTTTCTTT | CASSLDRTGKNTEAFF | TRBJ1-1 | NA | NA | TRBV7-6
TGTGCCAGCAGCTTATCTAGCGGGGGGGTGGTTGAGCAGTTCTTC | CASSLSSGGVVEQFF | TRBJ2-1 | TRBD2 | NA | TRBV7-8
TGTGCCAGCAGTTACGGGTGGACTCAGAATGAAAAACTGTTTTTT | CASSYGWTQNEKLFF | TRBJ1-4 | NA | NA | TRBV6-5
TGTGCCAGCAGGTCCGGGCAGAGCAATCAGCCCCAGCATTTT | CASRSGQSNQPQHF | TRBJ1-5 | NA | few | TRBV6-1
TGTGCCAGCAGCTTGGGTCAGCTCCTCTACAATGAGCAGTTCTTC | CASSLGQLLYNEQFF | TRBJ2-1 | NA | NA | TRBV5-6
TGTGCCAGCAGCGTAGACCCGGGAACGGGCACAGATACGCAGTATTTT | CASSVDPGTGTDTQYF | TRBJ2-3 | NA | NA | TRBV9
TGTGCCAGCAATAGTGACACAGATACGCAGTATTTT | CASNSDTDTQYF | TRBJ2-3 | NA | NA | TRBV28
TGCGCCAGCAGCTTCATTGCGGGGGGTTTCTACGAGCAGTACTTC | CASSFIAGGFYEQYF | TRBJ2-7 | TRBD2 | NA | TRBV5-1
TGTGCCTGGAGTGTCAACTACTTACAGCCCCAGCATTTT | CAWSVNYLQPQHF | TRBJ1-5 | NA | NA | TRBV30
TGTGCCAGCAGCTTGAACGGCCTAAAGGAGACCCAGTACTTC | CASSLNGLKETQYF | TRBJ2-5 | NA | NA | TRBV7-3
TGTGCCAGCAGCGTGGGGATTGGCTACACCTTC | CASSVGIGYTF | TRBJ1-2 | NA | few | TRBV9
TGTGCCAGCAGTGAAGTTGGACAGGGAATGAACACTGAAGCTTTCTTT | CASSEVGQGMNTEAFF | TRBJ1-1 | TRBD1 | NA | TRBV6-1
TGTGCCAGCAGCTCCGGGACAGGGCGCCCCAATCAGCCCCAGCATTTT | CASSSGTGRPNQPQHF | TRBJ1-5 | TRBD1 | NA | TRBV5-8
TGCGCCAGCAGTTATTTAGCGGGGGGGCCCGATGAGCAGTTCTTC | CASSYLAGGPDEQFF | TRBJ2-1 | TRBD2 | NA | TRBV5-1
TGTGCCAGCAGCCCCTCTGGGGGGGACTATAATTCACCCCTCCACTTT | CASSPSGGDYNSPLHF | TRBJ1-6 | NA | NA | TRBV6-6
TGTGCCACCCAAAAGGAGGGACACACCGGGGAGCTGTTTTTT | CATQKEGHTGELFF | TRBJ2-2 | NA | NA | TRBV2
TGTGCCAGCAATAAGGGTTCGAACACCGGGGAGCTGTTTTTT | CASNKGSNTGELFF | TRBJ2-2 | NA | NA | TRBV2
TGTGCCAGCAGCACACTCGGAGGGACAGCCAAGTACGAGCAGTACTTC | CASSTLGGTAKYEQYF | TRBJ2-7 | NA | NA | TRBV9
TGTGCCAGCAGCCGCTTTGGGACTTCAGATACGCAGTATTTT | CASSRFGTSDTQYF | TRBJ2-3 | NA | NA | TRBV7-6
TGTGCCAGCAGTTACCTAGACTCTCAGCCCCAGCATTTT | CASSYLDSQPQHF | TRBJ1-5 | NA | NA | TRBV6-5
TGTGCCAGCAGCCCGGGACAGGGTCCCGGAAACACCATATATTTT | CASSPGQGPGNTIYF | TRBJ1-3 | TRBD1 | NA | TRBV5-4
TGTGCCAGCAGCTCCCTCACAGGGTATGATGAAAAACTGTTTTTT | CASSSLTGYDEKLFF | TRBJ1-4 | NA | once | TRBV7-9
TGTGCCAGTAGTACGACAGGAGGGAGTATAGGTGAGCAGTTCTTC | CASSTTGGSIGEQFF | TRBJ2-1 | NA | NA | TRBV19
TGTGCCGTAACTAGGGGGGCTGGGGCCAACGTCCTGACTTTC | CAVTRGAGANVLTF | TRBJ2-6 | NA | few | TRBV2
TGTGCCAGCAGCCCGTCGGGAGCCTCCGGAAACACCATATATTTT | CASSPSGASGNTIYF | TRBJ1-3 | NA | few | TRBV5-4
TGTGCCAGCGAACAGGGGGCTCTAGCCAAAAACATTCAGTACTTC | CASEQGALAKNIQYF | TRBJ2-4 | TRBD1 | NA | TRBV28
TGTGCCAGCATTACGACAGGGGGCCGATACGAGCAGTACTTC | CASITTGGRYEQYF | TRBJ2-7 | TRBD1 | few | TRBV2
TGTGCCAGCACGCACAGGGTCGATGAGCAGTTCTTC | CASTHRVDEQFF | TRBJ2-1 | NA | NA | TRBV7-9
TGTGCCATCAGCAGCGTTAGCGGGGGGCAAGAGACCCAGTACTTC | CAISSVSGGQETQYF | TRBJ2-5 | TRBD2 | NA | TRBV10-3
TGCGCCAGCAGCTCCCCTCGGACTAGCGGGGGTCTCACAGATACGCAGTATTTT | CASSSPRTSGGLTDTQYF | TRBJ2-3 | TRBD2 | NA | TRBV5-1
TGTGCCAGCAGCGGGAGGAACGGGGGGGCGTTCGAGCAGTACTTC | CASSGRNGGAFEQYF | TRBJ2-7 | TRBD2 | NA | TRBV7-6
TGTGCCAGCAGCTTAGAGGGGACGGTATCACCCCTCCACTTT | CASSLEGTVSPLHF | TRBJ1-6 | NA | few | TRBV7-3
TGTGCCAGCAGCTTAGTGTCCGCAGCCAGTTACTCTGGAAACACCATATATTTT | CASSLVSAASYSGNTIYF | TRBJ1-3 | NA | NA | TRBV7-8
TGTGCCAGCAGCCCAGGAGGGGGGACTGCCGGCGGGGAGCTGTTTTTT | CASSPGGGTAGGELFF | TRBJ2-2 | NA | few | TRBV9
TGTGCCAGCAGCTTCTACAACCCCGGCGAGCAGTACTTC | CASSFYNPGEQYF | TRBJ2-7 | NA | NA | TRBV7-9
TGTGCCAGCAGCTTAACGGGTGATAGGGGGAATTGGGGCCACAATGAGCAGTTCTTC | CASSLTGDRGNWGHNEQFF | TRBJ2-1 | NA | once | TRBV7-3
TGTGCCAGCAGTCACGGGACAGGGAAATATGGCTACACCTTC | CASSHGTGKYGYTF | TRBJ1-2 | TRBD1 | few | TRBV6-6
TGTGCCAGCAGCTTCAGCGGGGGGGTCGTGGACATTCAGTACTTC | CASSFSGGVVDIQYF | TRBJ2-4 | TRBD2 | NA | TRBV13
TGCGCCAGCAGCTCCGGGACAGGAGAAAACACCATATATTTT | CASSSGTGENTIYF | TRBJ1-3 | TRBD1 | NA | TRBV5-1
TGTGCCAGCAGTTCCCGATTGCATGAGCAGTTCTTC | CASSSRLHEQFF | TRBJ2-1 | NA | NA | TRBV28
TGTGCCAGCAGCCGGGGGGGAGGGCAGGAAGCTTTCTTT | CASSRGGGQEAFF | TRBJ1-1 | NA | once | TRBV6-5
TGTGCCAGAAGCTCACATACGGACAGGGAGGAGTGGGACCGGTATGGCTACACCTTC | CARSSHTDREEWDRYGYTF | TRBJ1-2 | TRBD1 | once | TRBV5-3
TGTGCCAGCAGCCCCCTCGGAGGGGATGAGACCCAGTACTTC | CASSPLGGDETQYF | TRBJ2-5 | NA | NA | TRBV7-3
TGTGCCAGCAGTGTAAGGAACAGGGGGACTTCCTACAATGAGCAGTTCTTC | CASSVRNRGTSYNEQFF | TRBJ2-1 | TRBD1 | NA | TRBV25-1
TGCGCCAGCAGTGAGTCGGGCACTGAAGCTTTCTTT | CASSESGTEAFF | TRBJ1-1 | NA | once | TRBV10-2
TGCAGCGCTTTGGGTACCCAAACCTACAATGAGCAGTTCTTC | CSALGTQTYNEQFF | TRBJ2-1 | NA | NA | TRBV29-1
TGTGCCAGCAGCCAAGGTGACAGGGTCCGCGGCTACACCTTC | CASSQGDRVRGYTF | TRBJ1-2 | TRBD1 | NA | TRBV4-2